Below are 2 T cell receptor beta chains sequenced from a single sample in a study of radiation and T cells in renal cell carcinoma (dated by TCRdb to the early 2020s). The sample's time point label, in plain terms: baseline pretreatment blood. In light of the paper, this sample's treatment or condition label describes: 15 Gy SBRT to primary tumor, nephrectomy 4 weeks later. Receptor amplification or capture employed the immunoSEQ multiplex PCR assay. The clones in this table, taken by TCRdb from immuneACCESS, are in-frame only. Not every clone is retained; where verified, under half of the shortfall comes from an unresolved V gene, and the cause of the rest is unknown. This sample is represented by 150,000 or so clones; about 85% of them were singletons. 4.1% of the sample is held by the ten biggest clonotypes. The sequencing here drew on blood, taken from a patient whose treatment included radiotherapy and nephrectomy. Receptors were obtained from a woman in her 70s with renal cell carcinoma.

The chain combines TRBV30 with TRBJ2-1, with D unclear. The CDR3 is made up of 13 amino acids. Trimming took off 0 bases at V and 5 bases at J, with 8 bases between the two ends. Per germline, CDR1 GTSNPN and CDR2 SVGIG (reference sequence). CDR3 amino acids: CAWSVRRDNEQFF. CDR3 DNA: TGTGCCTGGAGTGTAAGAAGGGACAATGAGCAGTTCTTC.

The chain links TRBV18 to TRBJ2-4; D is perhaps TRBD1 (6 bases). Germline V gene sequence: CDR1 KGHSH, CDR2 LQKENI. This CDR3 contains 17 residues. V was pared by 2 bases and J by 0 bases, with 14 bases between. The CDR3 spells CASSPTGTLLAKNIQYF. As DNA, the CDR3 is TGTGCCAGCTCACCAACCGGGACATTATTAGCCAAAAACATTCAGTACTTC.